What follows are 5 T cell receptor beta chains derived from one specimen sequenced in a study of blood T cells in healthy people across ages. A second PCR of 7 to 11 cycles used a sample-barcoded 5' primer and a J-beta primer mix. In TCRdb, the 5' RACE reads were re-called with MiXCR into one record per CDR3 protein. The data hold about 1.1 million distinct CDR3 sequences, with 35% to 45% observed a single time. Sequencing was carried out using blood. The receptors here all came from a young man in good health.

The chain combines TRBV20-1 with TRBJ2-3, with no clear D. Germline V gene lookup returns CDR1 DFQATT and CDR2 SNEGSKA (reference sequence). Trimming removed 6 bases at V and 5 bases at J, with 21 bases between. The CDR3 sequence is 15 residues long. The CDR3 region has the DNA TGCAGTGCCTGGTCGGGCAGCCTCGAAGGAGATACGCAGTATTTT. Translating gives CSAWSGSLEGDTQYF.

The chain joins TRBV4-3 to TRBJ2-3, with D hard to call. Trimming stripped 3 bases from V and 14 bases from J, with 18 bases between. The CDR3 runs to 13 residues. Germline CDR1 LGHNA, CDR2 YSLEER. The CDR3: CASSHSQSGARYF. In nucleotides, the CDR3 is TGCGCCAGCAGCCATTCTCAATCAGGTGCGCGGTATTTT.

CDR3 DNA sequence: TGCAGCGTGAACACAGGGGAAAACAGCTACGAGCAGTACTTC. It yields the protein CSVNTGENSYEQYF. This chain joins TRBV29-1 and TRBJ2-7; TRBD1 agrees at 7 bases. The CDR3 totals 14 residues. V lost 6 bases, J lost 3 bases, and 11 bases stayed unmatched. Germline V CDR1 and CDR2: SQVTM, ANQGSEA.

The table lists this clonotype with a few counts. This rearrangement joins TRBV20-1 to TRBJ2-5; perhaps TRBD2 as D (6 bases). The CDR3 has 16 residues. The germline V and J ends were trimmed by 4 bases and 1 base, with 19 bases remaining between them. The germline V gene encodes CDR1 DFQATT and CDR2 SNEGSKA (reference sequence). This chain's CDR3 is CSATPTSRILQETQYF. Written as DNA, the CDR3 is TGCAGTGCTACACCCACTAGCAGAATCCTCCAAGAGACCCAGTACTTC.

V is TRBV24-1 and J is TRBJ1-2; no firm D call. The CDR3 contains 14 residues. Trimming stripped 3 bases from V and 2 bases from J, with 9 bases between. Germline loops: CDR1 KGHDR, CDR2 SFDVKD. Written as DNA, the CDR3 is TGTGCCACCAGTGATGTGGTCAGAAACTATGGCTACACCTTC. This sequence encodes CATSDVVRNYGYTF.